Sequencing of this T cell receptor beta chain was carried out in a study of cytomegalovirus exposure and HLA in healthy donors (dated by TCRdb to the late 2010s). For the study in its entirety: An earlier analysis of some 550 of the donors reported roughly 300 Gb of sequence data and some 120 million unique TCR beta sequences from about 179 million T cells. Roughly five DR-DQ haplotypes were treated as single units for association and clustering because of strong linkage in the cohort. A later genetic analysis used genome-wide SNP genotypes for about 60% of the roughly 700 donors, treating that subset as a discovery cohort. The study profiled the T cell repertoires of some 610 subjects by immunosequencing and related them to cytomegalovirus serostatus. A separate validation cohort of 100 to 150 different subjects was used in addition to the 666-subject first cohort. On average, roughly 200,000 unique TCR beta nucleotide sequences were sequenced per donor among some 420 genotyped donors of the cohort, with roughly 18% of those sequences being non-productive. Donor age, sex, ethnicity and CMV serostatus were collected together with the repertoire data. The study aimed to test whether signatures of past pathogen exposure could be identified by cataloging public T cell receptors. An early release that covered more than 550 HLA-typed donors contained approximately 300 gigabases of sequencing data and about 93 million unique TCR sequences. Every discovery cohort repertoire had been produced on one sequencing platform. Typing coverage varied by locus: 629-630 donors for A, B, C, DRB1 and DQB1; around 560 for DQA1; about 590 for DPA1; roughly 470 for DPB1. The later analysis used no new phenotypic data to find candidate immune exposures, relying instead on TCR beta sequences and their occurrence across donors. Class I and class II HLA loci were covered by the typing at four-digit resolution. To predict cytomegalovirus infection status, the study brought together high-throughput TCR immunosequencing, statistical association of individual TCRs with disease status, and machine learning. A later analysis re-analyzed previously published TCR beta repertoires from several hundred donors and added high-resolution HLA genotyping to study TCR occurrence patterns. Among the approximately 430 genotyped donors, around 81% belonged to the genetic ancestry cluster associated with self-reported Caucasian donors. To decide whether each TCR beta V gene segment behaved as functional or pseudogenic, an earlier analysis of some 600 of the donors relied on high-throughput TCR beta sequencing. Paper-wide results and their limitations: A cluster of highly shared sequence variants was judged likely to be a technical artifact of the sequencing pipeline. In vitro tests confirmed that a few of the cytomegalovirus-associated TCR beta chains recognize cytomegalovirus antigens. A later analysis found that TCR association rates varied across HLA loci, with DRB1 alleles showing the most associated TCRs and HLA-C alleles the fewest. Linkage disequilibrium might explain the correlated functional status among segregating V segments, but an unknown experimental factor could not be ruled out. Compared with equally common non-associated chains, HLA-associated TCR beta chains in a later analysis were more clonally expanded and had lower generation probabilities. In a later analysis, most CMV-associated TCR beta chains were found to appear HLA-restricted, with HLA associations seemingly driven largely by CMV exposure. A later genetic analysis reported fewer N-insertions in productive TCRs among donors in an Asian-associated ancestry cluster than the approximately 700-donor mean. A later analysis associated about 17,000 TCR beta sequences with specific HLA alleles at a false discovery rate of 0.05. A further reported finding was that TCR beta sequences accurately predicted the HLA-A and HLA-B alleles for most subjects in the first cohort. In a later genetic analysis, a missense DCLRE1C variant was associated with V-gene and J-gene trimming of TCR beta chains, and the association was replicated in an independent cohort. The authors suggested that the approach could potentially be generalized to other disease states and immunological phenotypes. Because some donors lacked HLA typing at each locus, the association tests relied only on the typed subset. Because counts were too low, roughly 18 rarely observed V segments, including chromosome 9 orphons, were left out of the earlier analysis of roughly 600 of the donors. In an earlier analysis of around 500 of the donors, most TCR beta V segments appeared in productive rearrangements about 87% or about 30% of the time, broadly matching IMGT annotations. Most TCR sequences were seen in very few donors, while some public TCRs were found in many individuals. Immune exposure information for the cohort was limited to CMV serostatus. In the study, approximately 160 TCR beta chains were listed as associated with cytomegalovirus. The classifier was reported to diagnose cytomegalovirus status with high specificity and sensitivity in both the original and validation cohorts. Presence/absence analyses assumed roughly uniform sequencing depth across donors, an assumption that may not hold. Some IMGT-functional V segments, including TRBV6-2 and TRBV6-3, could not be told apart with the 87-base-pair reads, so those segments were excluded. According to a later analysis, parvovirus B19, influenza, CMV and Epstein-Barr virus appeared linked to several top co-occurrence clusters. Only TCR beta chains were sequenced in this cohort, and the absence of alpha or paired-chain data limited detectable features. When HLA alleles, especially DR and DQ, strongly co-occurred, TCR associations were difficult to assign to individual alleles.

This clone was picked up one time. Its antigen is currently not known. No much larger clonotype is one base removed from it; base qualities were not supplied. Trimming costs V 4 bases and J 8 bases, and their ends lie 15 bases apart. Taken from the germline V gene, the CDR1 and CDR2 loops are SGHRS and YFSETQ. The CDR3 covers 14 residues, taking in both the cysteine and the phenylalanine. Only the CDR3 part of the read is kept: 42 bases, read in frame from the first base. The cohort was made up of several hundred healthy bone marrow donors. At the time of sampling, every cohort member was nominally healthy, though immune exposures that went unrecorded were likely present. Of the roughly 620 cohort members, approximately 300 had positive CMV serostatus and just over 350 had negative CMV serostatus, and CMV serostatus was not recorded for the donor. A peripheral blood sample was provided by each donor, and peripheral blood mononuclear cells were used for TCR beta sequencing. The Qiagen DNeasy Blood Extraction Kit was used to extract genomic DNA from the blood cell samples.

The protocol used for the library was the immunoSEQ multiplex PCR assay. The multiplex PCR relied on a mix of 60 forward primers for TCR Vbeta segments and 13 reverse primers for TCR Jbeta segments. The CDR3 region of rearranged TCR beta genes was amplified from genomic DNA by a multiplex PCR assay. Amplified TCR beta libraries were sequenced as 87-base-pair reads on the Illumina HiSeq System. Concerning the study's data processing: Across the 640 or so repertoires, a later analysis counted 80 million or so unique TCR beta chains, roughly 11 million of which were shared by at least two donors. Raw reads were error-corrected and collapsed into unique sequences by a nearest-neighbor algorithm in which closely related sequences were merged to remove PCR and sequencing errors. To assign V, D and J gene segments, CDR3 sequences were aligned to IMGT reference sequences. For a sequence to be retained, at least a six-nucleotide match to both a V gene segment and a J gene segment was required. A rearrangement counted as productive if the CDR3 had no stop codons and remained in frame with V and J, and every other rearrangement counted as non-productive. Following IMGT convention, CDR3 was defined as the stretch from the second conserved V-encoded cysteine up to the conserved J-encoded phenylalanine. The earlier analysis of about 620 of the donors excluded sequences that lacked an unambiguous match to a single V gene segment. In an earlier analysis of 500 to 750 of the donors, V segments were called functional above 56.7% productive rearrangements and were called segregating when the between-donor standard deviation exceeded 5%. A statistical classification framework was developed to diagnose cytomegalovirus status using the catalog of TCR beta chain sequences. In a later analysis, TCR nucleotide sequences were compared against IMGT/GENE-DB human TR gene sequences so that V and J genes could be assigned. In a later analysis, CDR3 sequences and most-parsimonious VDJ recombination scenarios were assigned using the TCRdist pipeline. In a later analysis, every TCR beta chain was defined by the combination of its CDR3 amino acid sequence and its V-gene family, and reads without a unique V-gene family were dropped. To address suspected cross-contamination and a sequencing artifact, a later analysis removed approximately 590 highly shared, low-generation-probability nucleotide sequences. In a later analysis, a clonal expansion index was calculated for each public chain from normalized within-repertoire ranks of inferred template counts. Generation probabilities in a later analysis came from a VDJ recombination model fitted to out-of-frame rearrangements, and those results were checked against IGoR. Hypergeometric tests were used in a later analysis to score TCR-TCR, TCR-HLA and TCR-CMV co-occurrence, with a repertoire-size bias correction applied to the TCR pairs. To estimate false discovery rates, a later analysis permuted the HLA or CMV assignments 20 times. In a later analysis, co-occurring TCRs were grouped using DBSCAN, with TCRdist sequence similarity added in when clustering inside HLA-allele-positive subsets. For co-occurrence clustering, repertoires with fewer than 30,000 or more than 120,000 public chains were excluded, along with several repertoires with anomalous nucleotide sharing. Imported from immuneACCESS, the table was reduced by TCRdb to in-frame sequences with V and J called. These copies leave out some clones; in studies compared against another copy, an unresolved V gene accounts for under half, and the cause of the remainder is not known. D and trimming were read from the DNA, whereas the V and J calls and clone size are those reported in that table. For this sample the table gives some 80,000 clones, of which 70% to 80% were detected only once. The top ten constitute around an eighth of the sample.

The chain uses TRBV5-1 and TRBJ1-4, and the D gene may be TRBD1, 6 bases matching. The sample comprised PBMCs. The source is a human donor in good health. The DNA reads TGCGCCAGCAGCCCCGGGACAAAGGGGGAAAAACTGTTTTTT. This yields the protein CASSPGTKGEKLFF.